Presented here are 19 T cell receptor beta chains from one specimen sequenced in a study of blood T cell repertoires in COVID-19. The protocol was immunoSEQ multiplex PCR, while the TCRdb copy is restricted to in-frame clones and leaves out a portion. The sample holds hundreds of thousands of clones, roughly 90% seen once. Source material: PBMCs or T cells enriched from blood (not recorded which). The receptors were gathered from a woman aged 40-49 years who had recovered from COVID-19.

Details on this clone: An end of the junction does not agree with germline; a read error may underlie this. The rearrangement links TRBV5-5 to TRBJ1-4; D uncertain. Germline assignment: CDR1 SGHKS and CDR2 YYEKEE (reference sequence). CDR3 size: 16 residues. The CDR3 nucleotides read TGTGCCAGCAGCTTGGGTGTGGATACAACTAATGAAAAACTATTTTTT. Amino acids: CASSLGVDTTNEKLFF.

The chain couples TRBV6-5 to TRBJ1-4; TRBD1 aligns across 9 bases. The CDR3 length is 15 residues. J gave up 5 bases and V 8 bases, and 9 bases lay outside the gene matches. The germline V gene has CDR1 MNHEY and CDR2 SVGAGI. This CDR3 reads CASRGAGTGNEKLFF. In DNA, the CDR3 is TGTGCCAGCCGAGGCGCTGGGACAGGGAATGAAAAACTGTTTTTT.

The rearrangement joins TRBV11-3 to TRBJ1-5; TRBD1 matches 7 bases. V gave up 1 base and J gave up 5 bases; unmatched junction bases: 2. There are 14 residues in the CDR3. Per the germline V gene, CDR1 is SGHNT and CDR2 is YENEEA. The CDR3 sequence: CASSLGQGDQPQHF. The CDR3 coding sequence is TGTGCCAGCAGCTTAGGACAGGGCGATCAGCCCCAGCATTTT.

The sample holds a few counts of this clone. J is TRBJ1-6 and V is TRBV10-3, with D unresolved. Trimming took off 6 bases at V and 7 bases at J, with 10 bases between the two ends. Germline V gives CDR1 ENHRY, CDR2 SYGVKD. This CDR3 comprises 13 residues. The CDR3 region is CAIREEANSPLHF. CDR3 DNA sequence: TGTGCCATCAGGGAGGAGGCGAATTCACCCCTCCACTTT.

CDR3 sequence: CASSIAGGPREQYF. The CDR3 DNA sequence: TGTGCCAGCAGTATAGCGGGAGGCCCCCGCGAGCAGTACTTC. This chain connects TRBV6-2 or TRBV6-3 to TRBJ2-7; 10 nucleotides match TRBD2. The ends lost 5 bases at V and 6 bases at J; junction bases unmatched: 7. This CDR3 contains 14 residues. CDR1 and CDR2 (germline): MNHEY, SVGEGT.

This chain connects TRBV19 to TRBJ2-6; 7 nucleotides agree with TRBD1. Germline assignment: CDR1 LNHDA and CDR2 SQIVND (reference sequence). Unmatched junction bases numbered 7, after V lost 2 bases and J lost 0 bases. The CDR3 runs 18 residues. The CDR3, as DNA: TGTGCCAGTAGTATAACAGGGGCCCGAATCTCTGGGGCCAACGTCCTGACTTTC. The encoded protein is CASSITGARISGANVLTF.

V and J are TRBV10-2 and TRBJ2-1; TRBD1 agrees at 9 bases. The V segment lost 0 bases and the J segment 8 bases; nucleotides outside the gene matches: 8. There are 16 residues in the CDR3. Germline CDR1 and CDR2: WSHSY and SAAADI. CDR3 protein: CASSESKGQGNYEQFF. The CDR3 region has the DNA TGCGCCAGCAGTGAGTCGAAGGGACAGGGTAACTATGAGCAGTTCTTC.

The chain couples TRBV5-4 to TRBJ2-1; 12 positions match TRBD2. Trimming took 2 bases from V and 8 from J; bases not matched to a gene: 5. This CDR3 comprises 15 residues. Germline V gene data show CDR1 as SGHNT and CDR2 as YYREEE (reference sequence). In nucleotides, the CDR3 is TGTGCCAGCAGCTTTGACGGACTAGCGGGGTATGAGCAGTTCTTC. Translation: CASSFDGLAGYEQFF.

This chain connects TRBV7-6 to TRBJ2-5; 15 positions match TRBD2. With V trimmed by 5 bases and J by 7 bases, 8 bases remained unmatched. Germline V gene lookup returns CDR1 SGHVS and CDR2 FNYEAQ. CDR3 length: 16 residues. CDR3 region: CASSTGLAGGLGTQYF. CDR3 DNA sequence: TGTGCCAGCAGCACAGGACTAGCGGGGGGGCTGGGGACCCAGTACTTC. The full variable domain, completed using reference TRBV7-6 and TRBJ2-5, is GAGVSQSPRYKVTKRGQDVALRCDPISGHVSLYWYRQALGQGPEFLTYFNYEAQQDKSGLPNDRFSAERPEGSISTLTIQRTEQRDSAMYRCASSTGLAGGLGTQYFGPGTRLLVL.

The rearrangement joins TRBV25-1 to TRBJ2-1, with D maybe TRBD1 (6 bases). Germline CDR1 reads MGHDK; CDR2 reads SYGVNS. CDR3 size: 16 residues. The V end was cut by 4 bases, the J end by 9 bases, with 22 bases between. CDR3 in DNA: TGTGCCAGCAGTGGACATACAGGGATCTCTCTGGGTGAGCAGTTCTTC. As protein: CASSGHTGISLGEQFF. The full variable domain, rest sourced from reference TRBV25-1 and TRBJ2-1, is EADIYQTPRYLVIGTGKKITLECSQTMGHDKMYWYQQDPGMELHLIHYSYGVNSTEKGDLSSESTVSRIRTEHFPLTLESARPSHTSQYLCASSGHTGISLGEQFFGPGTRLTVL.

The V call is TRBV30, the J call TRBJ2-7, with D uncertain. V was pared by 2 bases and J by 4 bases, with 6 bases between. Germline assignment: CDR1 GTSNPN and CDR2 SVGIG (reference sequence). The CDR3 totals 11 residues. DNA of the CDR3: TGTGCCTGGAGTATACAATACGAGCAGTACTTC. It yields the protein CAWSIQYEQYF.

The chain's CDR3 is CASSRLAGGSYEQYF. DNA for the CDR3: TGTGCCAGCAGCAGACTAGCGGGGGGGTCGTACGAGCAGTACTTC. V usage is TRBV7-6 and J usage is TRBJ2-7; 14 bases match TRBD2. The CDR3 length is 15 residues. The V gene end was trimmed by 5 bases and the J gene end by 4 bases; junction bases not matched to a gene: 4. Germline V gene lookup returns CDR1 SGHVS and CDR2 FNYEAQ.

The CDR3 bases are TGTGCCAGTAGTATAGTGGAGGGGAGGCAGCCCCAGCATTTT. Translating it yields CASSIVEGRQPQHF. The J gene is TRBJ1-5, the V gene TRBV19; tentatively, D is TRBD1 (5 bases). The CDR3 loop spans 14 amino acids. The germline V and J ends were trimmed by 1 base and 7 bases, with 11 bases remaining between them. Germline V gene data show CDR1 as LNHDA and CDR2 as SQIVND (reference sequence).

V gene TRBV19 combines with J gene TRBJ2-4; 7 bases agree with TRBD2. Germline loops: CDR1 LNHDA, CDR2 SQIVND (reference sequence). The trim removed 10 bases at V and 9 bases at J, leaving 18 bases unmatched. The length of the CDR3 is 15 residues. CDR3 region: CATREDGPLGGIQYF. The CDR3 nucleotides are TGTGCCACTCGGGAGGACGGACCCCTTGGGGGCATTCAGTACTTC.

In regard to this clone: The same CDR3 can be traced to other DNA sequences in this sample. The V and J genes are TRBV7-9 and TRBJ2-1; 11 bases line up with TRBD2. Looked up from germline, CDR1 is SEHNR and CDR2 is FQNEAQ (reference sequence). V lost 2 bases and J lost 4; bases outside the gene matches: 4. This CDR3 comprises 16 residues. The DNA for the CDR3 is TGTGCCAGCAGCTTACAAACTAGCGGGGGTTACAATGAGCAGTTCTTC. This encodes CASSLQTSGGYNEQFF.

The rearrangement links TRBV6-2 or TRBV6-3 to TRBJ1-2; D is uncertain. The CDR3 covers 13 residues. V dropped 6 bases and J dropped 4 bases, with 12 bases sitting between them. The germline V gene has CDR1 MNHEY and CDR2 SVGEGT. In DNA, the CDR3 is TGTGCCAGCAGCCGTACAGCATTCTATGGCTACACCTTC. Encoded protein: CASSRTAFYGYTF.

CDR3 sequence: CSASSTGRNTEAFF. The CDR3 DNA follows: TGCAGTGCTAGTTCGACAGGGAGGAACACTGAAGCTTTCTTT. This rearrangement joins TRBV20-1 to TRBJ1-1, with TRBD1 matching over 7 bases. The CDR3 is 14 amino acids. Germline V gene sequence: CDR1 DFQATT, CDR2 SNEGSKA (reference sequence). Germline trimming cut 3 bases from V and 1 base from J; bases unmatched to any gene: 5.

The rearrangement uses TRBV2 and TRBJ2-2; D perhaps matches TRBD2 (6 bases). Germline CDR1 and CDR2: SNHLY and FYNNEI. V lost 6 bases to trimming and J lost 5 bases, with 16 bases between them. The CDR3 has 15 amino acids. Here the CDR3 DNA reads TGTGCCAGCAGGGGAGGCGGGAAAACAACCGGGGAGCTGTTTTTT. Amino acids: CASRGGGKTTGELFF.

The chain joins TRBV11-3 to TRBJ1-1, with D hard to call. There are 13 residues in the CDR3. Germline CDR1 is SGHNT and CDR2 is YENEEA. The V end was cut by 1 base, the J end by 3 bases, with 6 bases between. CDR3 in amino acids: CASSLAGDTEAFF. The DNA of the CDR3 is TGTGCCAGCAGCTTAGCAGGTGACACTGAAGCTTTCTTT.